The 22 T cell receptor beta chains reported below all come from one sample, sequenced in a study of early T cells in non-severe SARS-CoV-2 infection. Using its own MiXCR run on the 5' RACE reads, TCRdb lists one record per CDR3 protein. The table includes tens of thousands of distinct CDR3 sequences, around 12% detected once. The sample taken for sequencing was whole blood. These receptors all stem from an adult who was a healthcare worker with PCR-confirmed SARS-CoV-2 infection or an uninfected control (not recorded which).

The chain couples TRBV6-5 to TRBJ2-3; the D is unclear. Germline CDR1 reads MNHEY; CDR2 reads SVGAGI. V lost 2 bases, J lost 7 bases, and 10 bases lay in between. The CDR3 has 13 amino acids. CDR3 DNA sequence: TGTGCCAGCAGTTACAGGGTCTTGAATACGCAGTATTTT. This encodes CASSYRVLNTQYF.

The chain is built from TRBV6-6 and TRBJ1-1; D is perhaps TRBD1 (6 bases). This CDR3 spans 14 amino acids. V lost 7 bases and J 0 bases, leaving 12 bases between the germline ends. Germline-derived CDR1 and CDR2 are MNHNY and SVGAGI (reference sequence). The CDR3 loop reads CASTRQALNTEAFF. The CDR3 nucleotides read TGTGCCAGCACCCGACAGGCCCTGAACACTGAAGCTTTCTTT.

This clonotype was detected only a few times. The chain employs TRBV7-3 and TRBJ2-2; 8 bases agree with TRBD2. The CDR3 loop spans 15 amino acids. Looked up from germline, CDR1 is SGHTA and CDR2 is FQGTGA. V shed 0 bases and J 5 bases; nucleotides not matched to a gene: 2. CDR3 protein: CASSLTSSGTGELFF. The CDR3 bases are TGTGCCAGCAGCTTAACTTCTAGCGGGACCGGGGAGCTGTTTTTT.

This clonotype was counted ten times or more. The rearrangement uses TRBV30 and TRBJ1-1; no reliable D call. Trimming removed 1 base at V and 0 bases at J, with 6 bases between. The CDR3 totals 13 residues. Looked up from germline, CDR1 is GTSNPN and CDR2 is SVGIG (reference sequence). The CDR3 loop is CAWSEGLNTEAFF. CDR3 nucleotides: TGTGCCTGGAGTGAAGGTCTGAACACTGAAGCTTTCTTT. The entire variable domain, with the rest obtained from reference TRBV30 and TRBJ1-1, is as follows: SQTIHQWPATLVQPVGSPLSLECTVEGTSNPNLYWYRQAAGRGLQLLFYSVGIGQISSEVPQNLSASRPQDRQFILSSKKLLLSDSGFYLCAWSEGLNTEAFFGQGTRLTVV.

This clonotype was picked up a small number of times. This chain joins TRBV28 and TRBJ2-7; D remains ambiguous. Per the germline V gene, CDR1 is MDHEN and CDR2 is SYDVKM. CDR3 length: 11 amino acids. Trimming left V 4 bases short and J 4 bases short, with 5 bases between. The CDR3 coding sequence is TGTGCCAGCAGTTCCAATTACGAGCAGTACTTC. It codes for CASSSNYEQYF.

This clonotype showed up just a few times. CDR3 nucleotides: TGCAGCGTGGGACACCTGACCTACGAGCAGTACTTC. This encodes CSVGHLTYEQYF. The chain combines TRBV29-1 with TRBJ2-7; D is possibly TRBD1 (6 bases). The germline V and J ends were trimmed by 6 bases and 2 bases, with 11 bases remaining between them. The CDR3 is 12 residues long. CDR1 is SQVTM, CDR2 ANQGSEA, per germline.

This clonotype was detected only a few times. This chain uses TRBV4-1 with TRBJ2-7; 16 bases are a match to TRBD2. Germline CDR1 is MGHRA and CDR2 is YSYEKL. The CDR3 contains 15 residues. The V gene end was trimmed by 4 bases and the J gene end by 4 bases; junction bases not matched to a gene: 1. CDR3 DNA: TGCGCCAGCAGCCCGGGACTAGCGGGAGGGTACGAGCAGTACTTC. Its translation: CASSPGLAGGYEQYF.

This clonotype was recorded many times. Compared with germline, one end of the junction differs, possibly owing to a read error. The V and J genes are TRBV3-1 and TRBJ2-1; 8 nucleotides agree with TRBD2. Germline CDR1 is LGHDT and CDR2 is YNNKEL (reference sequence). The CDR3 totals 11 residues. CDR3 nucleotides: TGTGCCAGCAGCCACGGACTAGCCCCGATCTTC. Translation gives CASSHGLAPIF.

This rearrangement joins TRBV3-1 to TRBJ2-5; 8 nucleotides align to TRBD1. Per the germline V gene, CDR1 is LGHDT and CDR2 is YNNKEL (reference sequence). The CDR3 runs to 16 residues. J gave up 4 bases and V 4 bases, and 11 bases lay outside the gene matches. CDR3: CASSPGRQGFRETQYF. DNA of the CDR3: TGTGCCAGCAGCCCGGGTAGACAGGGGTTTAGAGAGACCCAGTACTTC.

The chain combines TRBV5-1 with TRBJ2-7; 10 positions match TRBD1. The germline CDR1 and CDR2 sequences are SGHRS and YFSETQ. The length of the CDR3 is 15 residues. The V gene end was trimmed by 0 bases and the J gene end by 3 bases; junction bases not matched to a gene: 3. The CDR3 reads CASSLETGGYYEQYF. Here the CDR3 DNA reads TGCGCCAGCAGCTTGGAGACAGGGGGCTACTACGAGCAGTACTTC.

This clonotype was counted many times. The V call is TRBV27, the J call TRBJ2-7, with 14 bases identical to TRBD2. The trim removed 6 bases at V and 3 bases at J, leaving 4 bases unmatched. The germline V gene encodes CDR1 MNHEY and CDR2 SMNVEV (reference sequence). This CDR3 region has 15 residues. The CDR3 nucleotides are TGTGCCAGCAGAGGGACTAGCGGGAGTGTCTACGAGCAGTACTTC. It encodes CASRGTSGSVYEQYF.

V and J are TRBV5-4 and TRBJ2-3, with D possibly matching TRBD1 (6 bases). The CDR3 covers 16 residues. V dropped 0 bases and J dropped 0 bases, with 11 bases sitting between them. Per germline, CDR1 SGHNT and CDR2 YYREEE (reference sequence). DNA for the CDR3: TGTGCCAGCAGCTTGGGACAGGAGGTTAGCACAGATACGCAGTATTTT. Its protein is CASSLGQEVSTDTQYF.

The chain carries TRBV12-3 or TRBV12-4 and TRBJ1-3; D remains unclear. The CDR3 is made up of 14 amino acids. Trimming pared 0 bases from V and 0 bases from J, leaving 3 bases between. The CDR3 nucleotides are TGTGCCAGCAGTTTAGCAGGCTCTGGAAACACCATATATTTT. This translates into CASSLAGSGNTIYF.

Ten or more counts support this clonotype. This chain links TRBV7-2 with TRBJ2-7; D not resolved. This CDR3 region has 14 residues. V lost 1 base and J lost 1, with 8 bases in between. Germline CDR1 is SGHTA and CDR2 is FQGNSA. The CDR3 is CASSLVLLSYEQYF. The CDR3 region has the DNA TGTGCCAGCAGCTTAGTACTACTATCCTACGAGCAGTACTTC.

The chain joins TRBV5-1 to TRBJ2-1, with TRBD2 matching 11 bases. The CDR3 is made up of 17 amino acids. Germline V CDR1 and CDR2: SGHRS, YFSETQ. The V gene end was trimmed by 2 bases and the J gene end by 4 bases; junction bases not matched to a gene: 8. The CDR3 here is CASSFVSGRAGYNEQFF. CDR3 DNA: TGCGCCAGCAGCTTTGTTAGCGGGAGGGCCGGGTACAATGAGCAGTTCTTC.

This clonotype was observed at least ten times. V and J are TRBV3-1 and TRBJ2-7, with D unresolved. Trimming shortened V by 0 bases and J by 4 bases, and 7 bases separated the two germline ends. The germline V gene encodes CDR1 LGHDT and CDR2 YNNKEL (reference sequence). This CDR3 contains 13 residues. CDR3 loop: CASSQDNGYEQYF. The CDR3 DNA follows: TGTGCCAGCAGCCAAGATAATGGGTACGAGCAGTACTTC.

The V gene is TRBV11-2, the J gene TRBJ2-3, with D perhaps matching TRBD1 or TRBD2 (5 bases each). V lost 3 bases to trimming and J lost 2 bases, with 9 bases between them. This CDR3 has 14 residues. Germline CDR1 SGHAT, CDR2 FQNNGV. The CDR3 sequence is CASSFSGATDTQYF. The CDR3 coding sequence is TGTGCCAGCAGCTTTTCCGGGGCCACAGATACGCAGTATTTT.

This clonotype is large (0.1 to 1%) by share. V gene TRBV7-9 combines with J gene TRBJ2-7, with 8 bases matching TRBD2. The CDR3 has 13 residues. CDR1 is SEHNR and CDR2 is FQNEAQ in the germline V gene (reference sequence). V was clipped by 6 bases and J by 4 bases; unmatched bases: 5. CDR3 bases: TGTGCCAGCAGGGAGGGACTAGAGTACGAGCAGTACTTC. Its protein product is CASREGLEYEQYF. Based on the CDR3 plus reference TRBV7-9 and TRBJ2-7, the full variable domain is DTGVSQNPRHKITKRGQNVTFRCDPISEHNRLYWYRQTLGQGPEFLTYFQNEAQLEKSRLLSDRFSAERPKGSFSTLEIQRTEQGDSAMYLCASREGLEYEQYFGPGTRLTVT.

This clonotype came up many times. The CDR3 region is CSALTGVLSGNTIYF. The CDR3 DNA is TGCAGTGCTCTTACAGGGGTTCTCTCTGGAAACACCATATATTTT. The V call is TRBV20-1, the J call TRBJ1-3; 7 bases align to TRBD1. This CDR3 region has 15 residues. Germline lookup yields CDR1 DFQATT and CDR2 SNEGSKA (reference sequence). The J segment lost 0 bases and the V segment lost 5 bases, leaving 7 bases of the junction unmatched.

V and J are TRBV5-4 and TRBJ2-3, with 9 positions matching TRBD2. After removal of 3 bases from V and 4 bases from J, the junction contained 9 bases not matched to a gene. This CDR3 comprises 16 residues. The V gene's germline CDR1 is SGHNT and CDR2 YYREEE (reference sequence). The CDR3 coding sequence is TGTGCCAGCAGCTCATATAGCGGGAGTAAGCCAGATACGCAGTATTTT. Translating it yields CASSSYSGSKPDTQYF.

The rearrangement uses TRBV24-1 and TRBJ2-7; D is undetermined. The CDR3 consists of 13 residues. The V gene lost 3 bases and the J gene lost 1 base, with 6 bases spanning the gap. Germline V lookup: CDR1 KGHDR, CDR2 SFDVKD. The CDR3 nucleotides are TGTGCCACCAGTGATGGGGTTTCCTACGAGCAGTACTTC. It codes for CATSDGVSYEQYF.

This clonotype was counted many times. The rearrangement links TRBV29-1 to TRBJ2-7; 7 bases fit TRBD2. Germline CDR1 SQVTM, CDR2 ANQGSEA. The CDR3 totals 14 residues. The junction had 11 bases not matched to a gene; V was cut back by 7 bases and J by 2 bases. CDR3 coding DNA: TGCAGCGCCATGACTAGCAGGGTTACCTACGAGCAGTACTTC. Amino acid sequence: CSAMTSRVTYEQYF.